This TCR beta chain stems from a study of control samples from healthy donors and cancer patients. This clone was observed a few times. The CDR3 spans 16 residues. Per germline, CDR1 SGHNT and CDR2 YYREEE (reference sequence). The V and J ends lost 4 bases and 3 bases respectively, with 19 bases between them. Assay used: immunoSEQ multiplex PCR; TCRdb lists only in-frame clones, some missing. The table has 140,000 or so clones, 91% seen once. What was sequenced was blood. The receptor was isolated from a man aged 25-45 years in good health. The chain has TRBV5-4 and TRBJ1-1; weak D call: TRBD1 (6 bases). CDR3 bases: TGTGCCAGCAGCCAATCAGGGGACGGGATAGACACTGAAGCTTTCTTT. Translation gives CASSQSGDGIDTEAFF.